This TCR beta chain is from a study of CD8+ T cells in alopecia areata (dated by TCRdb to the late 2010s). About the full investigation: High-throughput TCRbeta sequencing was used to examine T cell clonal expansion in alopecia areata in both the C3H/HeJ mouse model and human patients. Scalp tissue and sorted CD4+ and CD8+ peripheral blood T cells from patchy and totalis/universalis alopecia areata patients and from healthy controls were covered by human TCRbeta sequencing. Scalp clonality was compared across normal scalp (n=4), patchy alopecia areata scalp (n=8), and alopecia totalis/universalis scalp (n=8). RNA was extracted with the PAXgene miRNA kit for fixed scalp, the miRNeasy kit for PBMCs, and the RNeasy kit for mouse skin. TCRbeta CDR3 regions were amplified by immunoSEQ multiplex PCR using 35 Vbeta forward and 13 Jbeta reverse primers.

After PBMCs were isolated by density centrifugation and stained for CD3, CD4 and CD8, a FACSAria was used to sort CD4+ and CD8+ T cells. Scalp biopsies and blood samples were provided by unaffected controls. Study-level results and caveats: Resident alphabeta T cells in normal human skin are also sequenced, complicating scalp TCR repertoire analysis, unlike mouse skin dominated by gammadelta T cells. Lesional scalp, especially in alopecia totalis/universalis, showed higher clonality and more expanded CD8+ clones than normal scalp, suggesting antigenic drive. Shared TCR sequences between patients were less evident than in mice, which may be partly attributable to HLA diversity in the patient population.

CDR1 and CDR2 are read off the germline V gene as SGHDT and YYEEEE. The CDR3 measures 15 amino acids from cysteine to phenylalanine. Of all the DNA, just the CDR3 is kept, 45 bases in frame from base 1. Relative to germline, V is missing 3 bases and J is missing 1 base, with 3 bases of the junction outside any gene match. Library construction relied on the immunoSEQ multiplex PCR assay. RNA was extracted from all samples and reverse transcribed into cDNA, which served as template for TCR sequencing. First-strand cDNA was synthesized using SuperScript III with a 2:1 mix of oligo-dT and random hexamers. A synthetic immune receptor repertoire was used to measure amplification bias, and any remaining bias was corrected computationally. In the source study's methods: Raw reads were preprocessed to remove errors, and CDR3 was defined according to IMGT conventions as the region from the conserved cysteine to phenylalanine. Clonality was computed as 1 minus the Shannon entropy, with the entropy normalized by log2 of the number of productive unique TCRs. Whether each scalp clone was CD4 or CD8 was inferred by checking scalp TCRbeta sequences against the CD4 and CD8 repertoires from sorted blood. TCRdb limited this immuneACCESS table to in-frame rearrangements with V and J called. A share of clones is missing; checked studies link under half to unresolved V genes, and the rest is unexplained. Clone size and V and J calls were adopted from that table, with D and trimming inferred from the DNA. Here the sample has 150,000 to 200,000 clones; 55% occur a single time. Of the sample, around 5% falls within the top ten clones.

About this clone itself: Its antigen remains undetermined. One base away there is no much larger clone; base qualities are not given.

The sequence is built from TRBV5-6 and TRBJ1-1; TRBD1 agrees with 10 junctional bases. The sequenced material came from CD4+ T cells sorted from blood. This receptor was taken from a human donor in good health. The CDR3 protein is CASSWGQGSNTEAFF. The sequenced DNA is TGTGCCAGCAGCTGGGGACAGGGGTCGAACACTGAAGCTTTCTTT.